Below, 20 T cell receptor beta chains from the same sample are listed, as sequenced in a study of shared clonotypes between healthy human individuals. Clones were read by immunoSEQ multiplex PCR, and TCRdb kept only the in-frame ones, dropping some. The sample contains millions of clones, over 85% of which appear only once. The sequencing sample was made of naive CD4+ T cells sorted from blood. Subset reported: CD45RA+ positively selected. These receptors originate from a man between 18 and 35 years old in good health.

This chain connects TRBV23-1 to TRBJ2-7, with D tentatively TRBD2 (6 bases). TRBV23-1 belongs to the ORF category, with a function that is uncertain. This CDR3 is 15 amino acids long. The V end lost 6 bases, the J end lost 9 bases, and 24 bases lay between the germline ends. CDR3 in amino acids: CASSLVSGLSRGQYF. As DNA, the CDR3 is TGCGCCAGCAGCCTAGTTAGCGGATTGTCCAGAGGGCAGTACTTC.

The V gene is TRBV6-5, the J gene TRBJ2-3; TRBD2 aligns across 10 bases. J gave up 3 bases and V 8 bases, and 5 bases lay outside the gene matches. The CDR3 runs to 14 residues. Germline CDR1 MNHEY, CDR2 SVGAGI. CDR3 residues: CASGLGLATDTQYF. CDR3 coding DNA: TGTGCCAGCGGTTTGGGACTAGCGACAGATACGCAGTATTTT.

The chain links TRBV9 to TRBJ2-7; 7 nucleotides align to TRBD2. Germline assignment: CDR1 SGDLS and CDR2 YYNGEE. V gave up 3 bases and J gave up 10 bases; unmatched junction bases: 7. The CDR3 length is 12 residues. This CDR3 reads CASSGGSGAQYF. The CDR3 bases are TGTGCCAGCAGCGGCGGCAGCGGGGCCCAGTACTTC.

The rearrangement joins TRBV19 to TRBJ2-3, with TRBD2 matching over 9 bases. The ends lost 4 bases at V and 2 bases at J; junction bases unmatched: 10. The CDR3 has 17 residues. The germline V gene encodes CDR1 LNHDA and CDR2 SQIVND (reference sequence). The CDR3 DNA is TGTGCCAGTAGTACGGCGGGGGGGCTACTATTCACAGATACGCAGTATTTT. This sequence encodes CASSTAGGLLFTDTQYF.

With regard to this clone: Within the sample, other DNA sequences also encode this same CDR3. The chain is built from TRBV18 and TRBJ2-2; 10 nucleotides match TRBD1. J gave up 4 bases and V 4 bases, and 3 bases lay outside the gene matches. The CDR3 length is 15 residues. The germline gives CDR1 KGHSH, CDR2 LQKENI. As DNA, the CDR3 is TGTGCCAGCTCACGCGACAGGGGGCCCACCGGGGAGCTGTTTTTT. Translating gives CASSRDRGPTGELFF.

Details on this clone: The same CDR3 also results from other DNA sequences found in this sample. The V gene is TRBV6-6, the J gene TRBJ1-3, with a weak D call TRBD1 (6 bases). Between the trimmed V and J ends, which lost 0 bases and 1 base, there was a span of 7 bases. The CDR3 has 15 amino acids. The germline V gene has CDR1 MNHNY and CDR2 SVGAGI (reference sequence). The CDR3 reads CASSYSTGSGNTIYF. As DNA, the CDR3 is TGTGCCAGCAGTTACTCCACAGGGTCTGGAAACACCATATATTTT.

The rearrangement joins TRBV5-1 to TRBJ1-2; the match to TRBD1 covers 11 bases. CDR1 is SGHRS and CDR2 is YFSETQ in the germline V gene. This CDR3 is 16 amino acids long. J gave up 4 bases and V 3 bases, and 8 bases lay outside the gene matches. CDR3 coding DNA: TGCGCCAGCAGCTCCCTGCCGGGACAGGGGGGCTATGGCTACACCTTC. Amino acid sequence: CASSSLPGQGGYGYTF. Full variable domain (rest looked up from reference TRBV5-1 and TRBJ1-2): KAGVTQTPRYLIKTRGQQVTLSCSPISGHRSVSWYQQTPGQGLQFLFEYFSETQRNKGNFPGRFSGRQFSNSRSEMNVSTLELGDSALYLCASSSLPGQGGYGYTFGSGTRLTVV.

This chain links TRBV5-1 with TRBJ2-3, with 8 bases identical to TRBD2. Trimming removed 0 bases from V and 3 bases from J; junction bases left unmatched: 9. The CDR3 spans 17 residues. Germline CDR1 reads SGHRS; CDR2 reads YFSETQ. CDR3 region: CASSLDAGGAPTDTQYF. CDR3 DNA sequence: TGCGCCAGCAGCTTGGACGCCGGGGGGGCCCCAACAGATACGCAGTATTTT.

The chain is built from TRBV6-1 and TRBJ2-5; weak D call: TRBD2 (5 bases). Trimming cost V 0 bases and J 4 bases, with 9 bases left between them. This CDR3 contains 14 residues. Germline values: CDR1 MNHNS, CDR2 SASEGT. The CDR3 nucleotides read TGTGCCAGCAGTGAAGCGGACTTGGGAGAGACCCAGTACTTC. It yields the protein CASSEADLGETQYF.

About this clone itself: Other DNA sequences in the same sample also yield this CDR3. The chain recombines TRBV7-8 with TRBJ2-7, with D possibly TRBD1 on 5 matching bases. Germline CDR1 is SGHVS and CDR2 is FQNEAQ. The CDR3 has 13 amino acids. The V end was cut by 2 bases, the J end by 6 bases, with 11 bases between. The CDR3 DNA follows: TGTGCCAGCAGCTTAAAGGGGTCTGGCGAGCAGTACTTC. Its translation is CASSLKGSGEQYF.

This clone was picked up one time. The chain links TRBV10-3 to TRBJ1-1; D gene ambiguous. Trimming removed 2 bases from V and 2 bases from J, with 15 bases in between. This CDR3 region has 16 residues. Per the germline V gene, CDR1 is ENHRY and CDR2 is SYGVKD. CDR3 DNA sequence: TGTGCCATCAGTGAGAATGGGAGACCCCAAAACACTGAAGCTTTCTTT. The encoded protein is CAISENGRPQNTEAFF.

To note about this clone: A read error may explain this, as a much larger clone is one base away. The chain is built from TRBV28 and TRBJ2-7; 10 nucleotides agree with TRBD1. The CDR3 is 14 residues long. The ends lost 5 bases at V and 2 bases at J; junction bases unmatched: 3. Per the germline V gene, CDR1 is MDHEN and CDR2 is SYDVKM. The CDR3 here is CASSPGTGAYEQYF. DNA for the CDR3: TGTGCCAGCAGTCCCGGGACAGGGGCCTACGAGCAGTACTTC. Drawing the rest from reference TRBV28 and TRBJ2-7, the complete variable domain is DVKVTQSSRYLVKRTGEKVFLECVQDMDHENMFWYRQDPGLGLRLIYFSYDVKMKEKGDIPEGYSVSREKKERFSLILESASTNQTSMYLCASSPGTGAYEQYFGPGTRLTVT.

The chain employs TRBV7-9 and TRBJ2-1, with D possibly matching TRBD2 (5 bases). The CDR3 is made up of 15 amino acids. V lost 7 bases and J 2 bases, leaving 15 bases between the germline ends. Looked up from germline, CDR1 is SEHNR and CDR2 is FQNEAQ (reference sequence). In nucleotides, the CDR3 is TGTGCCAGCACCACCCGGGATTCGCCCTACAATGAGCAGTTCTTC. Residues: CASTTRDSPYNEQFF.

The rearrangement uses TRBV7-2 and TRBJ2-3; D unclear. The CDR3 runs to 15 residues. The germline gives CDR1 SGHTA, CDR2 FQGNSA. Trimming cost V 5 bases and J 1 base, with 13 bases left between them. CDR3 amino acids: CASSPPLFGTDTQYF. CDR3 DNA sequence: TGTGCCAGCAGCCCCCCGTTGTTTGGCACAGATACGCAGTATTTT.

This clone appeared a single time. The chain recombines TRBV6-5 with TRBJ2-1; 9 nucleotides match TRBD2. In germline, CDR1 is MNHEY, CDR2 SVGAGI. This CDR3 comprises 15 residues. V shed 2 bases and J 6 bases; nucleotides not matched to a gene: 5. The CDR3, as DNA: TGTGCCAGCAGTTACCTGGCGACTAGCGGCAATGAGCAGTTCTTC. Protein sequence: CASSYLATSGNEQFF.

CDR3 protein: CASSAAAGTLQEQYF. CDR3 DNA: TGCGCCAGCAGCGCCGCCGCCGGGACACTACAGGAGCAGTACTTC. The V gene is TRBV5-1, the J gene TRBJ2-7, with D possibly matching TRBD1 (6 bases). Germline CDR1 reads SGHRS; CDR2 reads YFSETQ. The CDR3 has 15 residues. Trimming removed 4 bases from V and 7 bases from J, with 21 bases in between. The whole variable domain, filled in from reference TRBV5-1 and TRBJ2-7, reads KAGVTQTPRYLIKTRGQQVTLSCSPISGHRSVSWYQQTPGQGLQFLFEYFSETQRNKGNFPGRFSGRQFSNSRSEMNVSTLELGDSALYLCASSAAAGTLQEQYFGPGTRLTVT.

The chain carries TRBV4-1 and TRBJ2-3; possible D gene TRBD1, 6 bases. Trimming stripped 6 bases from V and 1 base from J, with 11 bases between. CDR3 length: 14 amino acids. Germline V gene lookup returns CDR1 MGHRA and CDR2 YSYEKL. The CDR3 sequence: CASSQRTGTDTQYF. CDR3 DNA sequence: TGCGCCAGCAGTCAGCGGACAGGCACAGATACGCAGTATTTT.

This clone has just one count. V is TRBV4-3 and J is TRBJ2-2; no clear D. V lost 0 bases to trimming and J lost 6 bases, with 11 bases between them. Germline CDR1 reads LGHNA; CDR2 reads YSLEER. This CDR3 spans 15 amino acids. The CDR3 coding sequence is TGCGCCAGCAGCCAAGATGTCGGATATTCCGGGGAGCTGTTTTTT. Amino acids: CASSQDVGYSGELFF.

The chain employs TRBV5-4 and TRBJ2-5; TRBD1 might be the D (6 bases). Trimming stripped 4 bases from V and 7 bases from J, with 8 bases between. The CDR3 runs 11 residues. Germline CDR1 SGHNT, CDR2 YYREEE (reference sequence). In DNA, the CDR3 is TGTGCCAGCAGCCAACAGGGGACCCAGTACTTC. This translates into CASSQQGTQYF.

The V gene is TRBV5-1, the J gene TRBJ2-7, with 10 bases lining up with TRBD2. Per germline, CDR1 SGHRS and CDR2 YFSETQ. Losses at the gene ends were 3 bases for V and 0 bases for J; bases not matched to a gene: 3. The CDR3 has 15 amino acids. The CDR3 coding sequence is TGCGCCAGCAGCTATAGCGGGAGGAGCTCCTACGAGCAGTACTTC. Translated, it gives CASSYSGRSSYEQYF.